The TCR beta chain under discussion was sequenced for a study of blood T cells in healthy people across ages. Overall study results and limits: More naive CD4+ cells and higher diversity were found in long-lived than in aged donors. Donor CMV status was unknown, possibly confounding expanded clonotype changes. A roughly linear age-dependent decrease characterized TCR beta diversity per million T cells. Researchers judged that diversity estimates from one million T cells fell short of true values.

Note on this clonotype: Its cognate antigen is unknown.

Through a sample-barcoded 5' primer and a J-beta primer mix, a second PCR was run for roughly 6 to 11 cycles. A single record per CDR3 protein comes from TCRdb applying MiXCR to the 5' RACE reads. In the table there are about 640,000 distinct CDR3 sequences, about 30% of which are singletons. V was trimmed by 0 bases and J by 13 bases, leaving 10 bases between them. Germline V lookup: CDR1 GTSNPN, CDR2 SVGIG (reference sequence). The CDR3 runs 11 residues. V and J are TRBV30 and TRBJ2-4; unclear D gene. Sequenced: blood. This clonotype was obtained from an elderly woman in good health. The CDR3 spells CAWSVLKEQYF. The CDR3 nucleotides are TGTGCCTGGAGTGTATTGAAGGAGCAGTACTTC.